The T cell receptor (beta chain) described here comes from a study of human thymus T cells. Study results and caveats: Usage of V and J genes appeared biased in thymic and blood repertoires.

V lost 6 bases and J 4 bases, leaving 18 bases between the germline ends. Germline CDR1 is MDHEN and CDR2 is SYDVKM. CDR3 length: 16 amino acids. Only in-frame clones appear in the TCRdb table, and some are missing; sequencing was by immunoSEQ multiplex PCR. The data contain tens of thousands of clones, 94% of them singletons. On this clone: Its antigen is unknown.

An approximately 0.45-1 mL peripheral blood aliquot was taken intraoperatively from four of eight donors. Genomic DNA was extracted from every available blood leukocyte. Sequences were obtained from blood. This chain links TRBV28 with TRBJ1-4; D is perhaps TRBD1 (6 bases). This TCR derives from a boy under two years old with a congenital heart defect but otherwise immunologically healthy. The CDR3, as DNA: TGTGCCAGCAGCCAGGGGCAAGAAGAGATTAATGAAAAACTGTTTTTT. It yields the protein CASSQGQEEINEKLFF.